What follows are 25 T cell receptor beta chains derived from one specimen sequenced in a study of response to subunit inactivated influenza vaccine. TCRdb reprocessed the RT-PCR reads via MiXCR and lists one record per CDR3 protein. The top ten clones hold about 28% of a sample with about 190,000 distinct CDR3 sequences, 14% of them seen once. Specimen: CD8+ T cells sorted from PBMCs, collected roughly 5 days after vaccination. Receptors originate from a man aged 50 to 60 who received an inactivated influenza vaccine.

This clonotype was seen a handful of times. The CDR3 nucleotides read TGTGCCAGCAGCCAACTAGCGGGGGGGCTATTCGATGAGCAGTTCTTC. Encoded protein: CASSQLAGGLFDEQFF. This chain links TRBV14 with TRBJ2-1; TRBD2 aligns across 12 bases. V lost 2 bases, J lost 8 bases, and 7 bases stayed unmatched. This CDR3 is built from 16 residues. The germline gives CDR1 SGHDN, CDR2 FVKESK.

There are many counts of this clonotype. Mismatch with germline at one junction end may stem from a read error. This sequence joins TRBV7-7 and TRBJ2-2; no firm D call. Germline V gives CDR1 SSHAT, CDR2 FNYEAQ (reference sequence). The CDR3 totals 13 residues. The CDR3, as DNA: TGTGCTAGCAGCTTAGGAGTTGGGGGGGAGCTGTTTTTT. Its translation is CASSLGVGGELFF.

This clonotype was counted a few times. The rearrangement uses TRBV11-2 and TRBJ2-5; 12 nucleotides line up with TRBD2. Unmatched junction bases numbered 14, after V lost 8 bases and J lost 4 bases. This CDR3 is built from 17 residues. CDR1 is SGHAT and CDR2 is FQNNGV in the germline V gene. CDR3 loop: CASARLAGAALGETQYF. The CDR3 DNA follows: TGTGCCAGCGCCCGACTAGCGGGAGCTGCCCTTGGAGAGACCCAGTACTTC.

The rearrangement uses TRBV3-1 and TRBJ1-2; possible D gene TRBD1, 5 bases. Trimming removed 0 bases at V and 1 base at J, with 15 bases between. The germline CDR1 and CDR2 sequences are LGHDT and YNNKEL (reference sequence). This CDR3 is 17 amino acids long. The CDR3 DNA reads TGTGCCAGCAGCCAAGATCTGTCCGGGACCTATAACTATGGCTACACCTTC. This sequence encodes CASSQDLSGTYNYGYTF.

This clonotype was counted a few times. The chain employs TRBV10-3 and TRBJ1-2; D not resolved. Per germline, CDR1 ENHRY and CDR2 SYGVKD. Trimming shortened V by 7 bases and J by 7 bases, and 19 bases separated the two germline ends. The CDR3 is 14 residues long. The CDR3 DNA follows: TGTGCCATCATCCCGGGTTTGGACGGTAGTGGCTACACCTTC. This translates into CAIIPGLDGSGYTF.

This clonotype was counted only a few times. V is TRBV6-2 or TRBV6-3 and J is TRBJ1-5; D uncertain. The V gene lost 2 bases and the J gene lost 4 bases, with 9 bases spanning the gap. Germline CDR1 and CDR2: MNHEY and SVGEGT. There are 14 residues in the CDR3. CDR3 nucleotides: TGTGCCAGCAGTTACACAGCTAGAAATCAGCCCCAGCATTTT. Encoded protein: CASSYTARNQPQHF.

Regarding this clonotype: A read error may be the cause here, since a much bigger clone is one base away. J is TRBJ2-1 and V is TRBV7-8; D could derive from TRBD1 or TRBD2 (5 bases each). V lost 1 base to trimming and J lost 0 bases, with 7 bases between them. Germline V lookup: CDR1 SGHVS, CDR2 FQNEAQ. The CDR3 is 15 amino acids. This CDR3 reads CASSLERGSYNEQFF. For the CDR3, the DNA is TGTGCCAGCAGCTTAGAGAGGGGCTCCTACAATGAGCAGTTCTTC.

The J gene is TRBJ2-5, the V gene TRBV11-1; the match to TRBD1 covers 8 bases. This CDR3 comprises 15 residues. Per the germline V gene, CDR1 is SGHAT and CDR2 is FQDESV (reference sequence). V lost 5 bases and J lost 2; bases outside the gene matches: 7. The CDR3 bases are TGTGCCAGCAGCCAGGGGGCAGGGACTCAAGAGACCCAGTACTTC. Residues: CASSQGAGTQETQYF.

The rearrangement uses TRBV4-2 and TRBJ2-5, with D perhaps TRBD2 (6 bases). Per germline, CDR1 LGHNA and CDR2 YNFKEQ. The germline V and J ends were trimmed by 4 bases and 5 bases, with 17 bases remaining between them. The CDR3 length is 15 residues. Here the CDR3 reads CASSPRDSTSETQYF. CDR3 nucleotide sequence: TGTGCCAGCAGCCCCCGGGACTCTACGTCGGAGACCCAGTACTTC.

This clonotype showed up many times. The CDR3 region is CASSAENEQFF. CDR3 bases: TGCGCCAGCAGCGCTGAGAATGAGCAGTTCTTC. The V and J genes are TRBV5-1 and TRBJ2-1; D remains ambiguous. The CDR3 totals 11 residues. CDR1 is SGHRS and CDR2 is YFSETQ in the germline V gene. The V gene lost 4 bases and the J gene lost 7 bases, with 6 bases spanning the gap.

The rearrangement joins TRBV19 to TRBJ2-1, with D unclear. Trimming shortened V by 4 bases and J by 7 bases, and 11 bases separated the two germline ends. Germline CDR1 LNHDA, CDR2 SQIVND (reference sequence). The CDR3 is 13 amino acids. The DNA of the CDR3 is TGTGCCAGTAGTAAAGGTGGGGTAAATGAGCAGTTCTTC. It translates to CASSKGGVNEQFF.

This chain links TRBV6-5 with TRBJ2-3; D remains unclear. This CDR3 has 17 amino acids. CDR1 is MNHEY, CDR2 SVGAGI, per germline. Trimming removed 0 bases at V and 2 bases at J, with 15 bases between. This CDR3 reads CASSYSSLPGYTDTQYF. CDR3 bases: TGTGCCAGCAGTTACTCGAGCCTTCCCGGATACACAGATACGCAGTATTTT.

Only a few counts were recorded for this clonotype. J is TRBJ2-2 and V is TRBV2, with D unclear. Trimming took 4 bases from V and 5 from J, leaving 8 bases between them. Germline V lookup: CDR1 SNHLY, CDR2 FYNNEI. The CDR3 contains 13 residues. This CDR3 reads CASSVSKTGELFF. The CDR3 DNA reads TGTGCCAGCAGTGTTAGCAAAACCGGGGAGCTGTTTTTT. Together with reference TRBV2 and TRBJ2-2, the CDR3 gives the full variable domain: EPEVTQTPSHQVTQMGQEVILRCVPISNHLYFYWYRQILGQKVEFLVSFYNNEISEKSEIFDDQFSVERPDGSNFTLKIRSTKLEDSAMYFCASSVSKTGELFFGEGSRLTVL.

The chain couples TRBV24-1 to TRBJ1-5; D is uncertain. Trimming removed 1 base from V and 0 bases from J, with 3 bases in between. The V gene's germline CDR1 is KGHDR and CDR2 SFDVKD. The CDR3 length is 14 residues. CDR3 DNA: TGTGCCACCAGTGATTTCTTTAGCAATCAGCCCCAGCATTTT. It codes for CATSDFFSNQPQHF.

The chain employs TRBV27 and TRBJ2-1, with unresolved D. From germline, CDR1 is MNHEY and CDR2 SMNVEV (reference sequence). The germline V and J ends were trimmed by 3 bases and 4 bases, with 10 bases remaining between them. CDR3 length: 14 residues. The CDR3 reads CASSLRTDYNEQFF. The CDR3 nucleotides are TGTGCCAGCAGTTTGCGGACGGATTACAATGAGCAGTTCTTC.

This clonotype turned up a few times. The chain uses TRBV2 and TRBJ2-7; D unclear. V was shortened by 3 bases and J by 2 bases, with 14 bases between the two germline ends. The V gene's germline CDR1 is SNHLY and CDR2 FYNNEI. This CDR3 is 15 amino acids long. The CDR3: CASSELGGLTYEQYF. The CDR3 nucleotides are TGTGCCAGCAGTGAGCTAGGTGGCCTTACCTACGAGCAGTACTTC.

This clonotype was recorded many times. The chain is built from TRBV5-6 and TRBJ1-1; D is possibly TRBD1 (6 bases). The CDR3 totals 13 residues. Trimming took 4 bases from V and 4 from J, leaving 11 bases between them. From germline, CDR1 is SGHDT and CDR2 YYEEEE. DNA of the CDR3: TGTGCCAGCAGCCCAAGGGGGGTCACTGAAGCTTTCTTT. It yields the protein CASSPRGVTEAFF.

V usage is TRBV11-2 and J usage is TRBJ2-5; a possible D gene is TRBD2 (5 bases). Trimming removed 1 base at V and 9 bases at J, with 15 bases between. The CDR3 length is 14 residues. The germline gives CDR1 SGHAT, CDR2 FQNNGV. The CDR3 DNA is TGTGCCAGCAGCTTAGCGGGAACGAACGAGGCCCAGTACTTC. Its translation: CASSLAGTNEAQYF.

The chain employs TRBV6-2 or TRBV6-3 and TRBJ2-5; tentatively, D is TRBD1 (6 bases). CDR1 and CDR2 (germline): MNHEY, SVGEGT. Trimming removed 0 bases from V and 0 bases from J, with 8 bases in between. This CDR3 has 15 residues. The CDR3 reads CASSYSRTDQETQYF. CDR3 DNA sequence: TGTGCCAGCAGTTACTCGCGGACAGACCAAGAGACCCAGTACTTC.

The genes are TRBV4-3 and TRBJ2-2; no reliable D call. The CDR3 consists of 15 residues. V was shortened by 3 bases and J by 0 bases, with 8 bases between the two germline ends. Looked up from germline, CDR1 is LGHNA and CDR2 is YSLEER. The CDR3: CASSQGWANTGELFF. CDR3 DNA: TGCGCCAGCAGCCAGGGGTGGGCGAACACCGGGGAGCTGTTTTTT.

This clonotype was counted between two and nine times. This rearrangement joins TRBV9 to TRBJ2-1; D remains unclear. Per germline, CDR1 SGDLS and CDR2 YYNGEE. The V end lost 4 bases, the J end lost 6 bases, and 11 bases lay between the germline ends. CDR3 length: 13 residues. CDR3 nucleotide sequence: TGTGCCAGCAGCCCCCAAGGAGCCAATGAGCAGTTCTTC. Encoded protein: CASSPQGANEQFF.

V and J are TRBV28 and TRBJ2-1; 14 bases match TRBD2. V was clipped by 5 bases and J by 9 bases; unmatched bases: 9. Germline assignment: CDR1 MDHEN and CDR2 SYDVKM. This CDR3 region has 16 residues. The CDR3, as DNA: TGTGCCAGCAGTGGACTAGCGGGAGGTCCGGGCAGTGAGCAGTTCTTC. It translates to CASSGLAGGPGSEQFF. Looking up the rest from reference TRBV28 and TRBJ2-1 gives the full variable domain: DVKVTQSSRYLVKRTGEKVFLECVQDMDHENMFWYRQDPGLGLRLIYFSYDVKMKEKGDIPEGYSVSREKKERFSLILESASTNQTSMYLCASSGLAGGPGSEQFFGPGTRLTVL.

The chain couples TRBV5-1 to TRBJ2-5, with D perhaps TRBD2 (6 bases). This CDR3 has 16 residues. The ends were cut back, 3 bases at V and 5 bases at J, with 20 bases in the middle. CDR1 is SGHRS and CDR2 is YFSETQ in the germline V gene. CDR3: CASSSEGLGGRETQYF. In DNA form, the CDR3 reads TGCGCCAGCAGCTCCGAAGGACTCGGGGGTAGGGAGACCCAGTACTTC.

This clonotype was seen only once. A much larger clone lies one base from this, so it may be a read error. The rearrangement links TRBV12-3 or TRBV12-4 to TRBJ2-5, with 9 positions matching TRBD2. V dropped 8 bases and J dropped 4; count of bases not matched to a gene: 8. The CDR3 has 14 residues. The DNA of the CDR3 is TGTGCCAGCCGTTCAGGACTAGCGTCAGAGACCCAGTACTTC. Encoded protein: CASRSGLASETQYF.

This clonotype was seen at least ten times. This rearrangement joins TRBV27 to TRBJ2-1; 12 bases are shared with TRBD2. Trimming removed 1 base from V and 1 base from J; junction bases left unmatched: 5. The CDR3 extends over 18 amino acids. Germline loops: CDR1 MNHEY, CDR2 SMNVEV (reference sequence). In DNA, the CDR3 is TGTGCCAGCAGTTTATTGTGGCTAGCGGGGGGGTCCTACAATGAGCAGTTCTTC. Translated, it gives CASSLLWLAGGSYNEQFF.